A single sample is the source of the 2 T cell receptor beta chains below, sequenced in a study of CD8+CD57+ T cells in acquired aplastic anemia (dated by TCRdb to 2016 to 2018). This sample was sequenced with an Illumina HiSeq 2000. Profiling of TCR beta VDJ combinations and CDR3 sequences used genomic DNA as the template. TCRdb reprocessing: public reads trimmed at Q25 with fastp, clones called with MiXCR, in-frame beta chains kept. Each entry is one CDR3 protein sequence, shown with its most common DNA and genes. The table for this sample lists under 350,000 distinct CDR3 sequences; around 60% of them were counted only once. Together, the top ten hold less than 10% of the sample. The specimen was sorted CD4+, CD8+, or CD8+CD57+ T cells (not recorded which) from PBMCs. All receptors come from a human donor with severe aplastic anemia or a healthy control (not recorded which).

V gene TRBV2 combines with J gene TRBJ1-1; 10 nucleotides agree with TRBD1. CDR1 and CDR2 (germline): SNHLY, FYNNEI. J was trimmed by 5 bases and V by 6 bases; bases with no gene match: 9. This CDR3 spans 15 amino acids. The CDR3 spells CASRARQGARTEAFF. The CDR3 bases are TGTGCCAGCAGGGCGAGACAGGGGGCGAGGACTGAAGCTTTCTTT.

Written as DNA, the CDR3 is TGTGCCAGCAGCGCGACCGTAACGGATCCGGGTGGCTACACCTTC. Its translation: CASSATVTDPGGYTF. The chain combines TRBV7-9 with TRBJ1-2; D ambiguous. The CDR3 is 15 amino acids. In germline, CDR1 is SEHNR, CDR2 FQNEAQ (reference sequence). V dropped 5 bases and J dropped 7 bases, with 20 bases sitting between them.